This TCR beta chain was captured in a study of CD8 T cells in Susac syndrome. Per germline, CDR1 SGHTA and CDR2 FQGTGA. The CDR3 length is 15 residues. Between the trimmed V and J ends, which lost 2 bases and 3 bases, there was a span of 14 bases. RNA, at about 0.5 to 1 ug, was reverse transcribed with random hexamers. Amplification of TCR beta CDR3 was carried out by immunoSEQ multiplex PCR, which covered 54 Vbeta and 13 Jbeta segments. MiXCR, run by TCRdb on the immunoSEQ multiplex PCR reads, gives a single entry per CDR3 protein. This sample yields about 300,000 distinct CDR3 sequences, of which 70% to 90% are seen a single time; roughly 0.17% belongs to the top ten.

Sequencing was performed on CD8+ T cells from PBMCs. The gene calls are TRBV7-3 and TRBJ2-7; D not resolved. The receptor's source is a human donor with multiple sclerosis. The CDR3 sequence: CASSLSSSSVYEQYF. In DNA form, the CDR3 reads TGTGCCAGCAGCTTATCCTCTAGTTCAGTCTACGAGCAGTACTTC.